The 21 T cell receptor beta chains below were found in one sample sequenced in a study of blood T cell repertoires in COVID-19. Libraries were prepared by immunoSEQ multiplex PCR; TCRdb keeps only in-frame clonotypes and omits some of them. Of approximately 45,000 clones in the sample, 80% to 90% were seen once. The sample comprised peripheral blood. All receptors derive from a human donor in a cohort sampled during active COVID-19.

The J gene is TRBJ2-2, the V gene TRBV3-1 (or the pseudogene TRBV3-2); 9 bases match TRBD2. Losses at the gene ends were 4 bases for V and 7 bases for J; bases not matched to a gene: 7. This CDR3 region has 15 residues. In germline, CDR1 is LGHDT, CDR2 YNNKEL (reference sequence). CDR3 region: CASSRRTSVYGELFF. For the CDR3, the DNA is TGTGCCAGCAGCCGTCGGACTAGCGTATACGGGGAGCTGTTTTTT.

The chain combines TRBV7-9 with TRBJ2-7, with TRBD1 identical over 10 bases. After removal of 3 bases from V and 6 bases from J, the junction contained 8 bases not matched to a gene. Germline V gene sequence: CDR1 SEHNR, CDR2 FQNEAQ (reference sequence). This CDR3 is built from 15 residues. CDR3 region: CASSFGTGDLGEQYF. The CDR3 nucleotides read TGTGCCAGCAGCTTTGGGACAGGGGATTTGGGCGAGCAGTACTTC.

The rearrangement links TRBV15 to TRBJ1-4, with TRBD1 as a possible D gene (5 bases). V gave up 5 bases and J gave up 8 bases, with 18 bases separating them. This CDR3 is 15 amino acids long. The V gene's germline CDR1 is LNHNV and CDR2 YYDKDF (reference sequence). The CDR3 DNA follows: TGTGCCACCAGCCCGCGGGACGGAACGGCGGAAAAACTGTTTTTT. Translated: CATSPRDGTAEKLFF.

The genes are TRBV28 and TRBJ1-1; D unresolved. The germline CDR1 and CDR2 sequences are MDHEN and SYDVKM. V lost 3 bases and J 5 bases, leaving 7 bases between the germline ends. The CDR3 extends over 12 amino acids. CDR3 sequence reads: CASSFRGTEAFF. Here the CDR3 DNA reads TGTGCCAGCAGTTTTCGAGGAACTGAAGCTTTCTTT.

This chain joins TRBV28 and TRBJ1-5, with TRBD1 matching over 7 bases. With 1 base clipped from V and 3 bases from J, the junction kept 6 bases outside the gene matches. The CDR3 sequence is 16 residues long. Germline loops: CDR1 MDHEN, CDR2 SYDVKM. The CDR3 sequence: CASSLLTGSLNQPQHF. The CDR3 DNA follows: TGTGCCAGCAGTTTATTGACAGGGTCCCTCAATCAGCCCCAGCATTTT.

The chain is built from TRBV19 and TRBJ1-4; D is undetermined. CDR1 LNHDA and CDR2 SQIVND come from the germline V gene (reference sequence). CDR3 size: 14 residues. V dropped 5 bases and J dropped 6 bases, with 13 bases sitting between them. The DNA of the CDR3 is TGTGCCAGTAGTCTGGGCAGCCTTGATGAAAAACTGTTTTTT. This sequence encodes CASSLGSLDEKLFF.

This chain connects TRBV28 to TRBJ2-2; TRBD1 agrees at 7 bases. CDR1 and CDR2 from the germline V gene are MDHEN and SYDVKM. Germline trimming cut 5 bases from V and 4 bases from J; bases unmatched to any gene: 4. This CDR3 is 14 amino acids long. CDR3 in amino acids: CASSGTAVTGELFF. CDR3 nucleotide sequence: TGTGCCAGCAGTGGGACAGCGGTCACCGGGGAGCTGTTTTTT.

This chain uses TRBV6-5 with TRBJ1-1; 7 nucleotides align to TRBD1. Looked up from germline, CDR1 is MNHEY and CDR2 is SVGAGI. CDR3 length equals 13 residues. Trimming at V came to 5 bases and at J to 4 bases, leaving 4 bases not matched to a gene. The CDR3 DNA sequence: TGTGCCAGCAGTCCCGGACAGGCCACTGAAGCTTTCTTT. It encodes CASSPGQATEAFF.

This sequence joins TRBV2 and TRBJ2-7, with 8 bases matching TRBD2. Germline-derived CDR1 and CDR2 are SNHLY and FYNNEI. The junction had 14 bases not matched to a gene; V was cut back by 4 bases and J by 0 bases. CDR3 length: 18 residues. The CDR3 sequence is CASSAGGSSGRLSYEQYF. The DNA for the CDR3 is TGTGCCAGCAGTGCGGGGGGGTCTAGCGGGCGACTCTCCTACGAGCAGTACTTC.

V is TRBV5-1 and J is TRBJ2-7; 10 bases align to TRBD1. Germline V gene lookup returns CDR1 SGHRS and CDR2 YFSETQ. V lost 0 bases to trimming and J lost 6 bases; unmatched junction nucleotides: 3. This CDR3 contains 14 residues. The CDR3: CASSLAWDRGEQYF. The CDR3 nucleotides are TGCGCCAGCAGCTTGGCCTGGGACAGGGGCGAGCAGTACTTC.

This chain uses TRBV11-2 with TRBJ2-2; a possible D gene is TRBD1 (5 bases). Germline-derived CDR1 and CDR2 are SGHAT and FQNNGV. V was pared by 0 bases and J by 4 bases, with 6 bases between. CDR3 size: 14 residues. This CDR3 is CASSLDRVTGELFF. CDR3 sequence (DNA): TGTGCCAGCAGCTTAGACAGGGTCACCGGGGAGCTGTTTTTT.

The chain employs TRBV5-6 and TRBJ2-1; TRBD2 matches at 7 bases. V lost 3 bases to trimming and J lost 2 bases; unmatched junction nucleotides: 8. Germline lookup yields CDR1 SGHDT and CDR2 YYEEEE. The CDR3 is made up of 16 amino acids. CDR3 nucleotide sequence: TGTGCCAGCAGCTCCACCGGGACTATCACCTACAATGAGCAGTTCTTC. It codes for CASSSTGTITYNEQFF.

The V call is TRBV28, the J call TRBJ2-1, with D unresolved. The V end lost 3 bases, the J end lost 6 bases, and 15 bases lay between the germline ends. Germline CDR1 MDHEN, CDR2 SYDVKM. The CDR3 has 15 residues. CDR3 DNA sequence: TGTGCCAGCAGTTTGATAAAGCTATTAACCAATGAGCAGTTCTTC. It codes for CASSLIKLLTNEQFF.

This clone was recorded only once. The chain couples TRBV5-1 to TRBJ2-1; 7 bases agree with TRBD2. The V and J ends lost 4 bases and 0 bases, in that order; junction bases with no gene match: 7. The CDR3 consists of 16 residues. CDR1 and CDR2 (germline): SGHRS, YFSETQ. The CDR3 DNA reads TGCGCCAGCAGCACCGGGCCTAGCGGCTCCTACAATGAGCAGTTCTTC. Encoded protein: CASSTGPSGSYNEQFF.

This rearrangement joins TRBV5-1 to TRBJ1-1, with 12 bases that match TRBD1. The CDR3 is 17 residues long. The ends lost 5 bases at V and 1 base at J; junction bases unmatched: 9. Germline V gives CDR1 SGHRS, CDR2 YFSETQ. CDR3 sequence: CASRRTGQGAPNTEAFF. CDR3 in DNA: TGCGCCAGCAGACGAACGGGACAGGGGGCGCCGAACACTGAAGCTTTCTTT.

The chain links TRBV3-1 (or the pseudogene TRBV3-2) to TRBJ2-5; 11 bases align to TRBD2. Germline CDR1 is LGHDT and CDR2 is YNNKEL (reference sequence). V lost 8 bases and J lost 5; bases outside the gene matches: 7. The CDR3 contains 14 residues. The CDR3 region has the DNA TGTGCCAGCGGAGAAATAGCGGGGGGGGAGACCCAGTACTTC. This translates into CASGEIAGGETQYF.

V usage is TRBV6-5 and J usage is TRBJ2-5, with TRBD1 matching 8 bases. The CDR3 extends over 13 amino acids. Germline values: CDR1 MNHEY, CDR2 SVGAGI. V dropped 6 bases and J dropped 4; count of bases not matched to a gene: 4. The CDR3 reads CASRVRGRETQYF. The CDR3 coding sequence is TGTGCCAGCAGGGTCAGGGGGCGAGAGACCCAGTACTTC.

The rearrangement links TRBV27 to TRBJ2-7; 10 nucleotides match TRBD2. After removal of 6 bases from V and 3 bases from J, the junction contained 8 bases not matched to a gene. CDR1 is MNHEY and CDR2 is SMNVEV in the germline V gene (reference sequence). This CDR3 is built from 15 residues. The CDR3 DNA is TGTGCCAGCAGCACCTCTGGACTAGCGGACTACGAGCAGTACTTC. Its protein is CASSTSGLADYEQYF.

The chain has TRBV4-1 and TRBJ2-1; 9 nucleotides line up with TRBD2. The germline gives CDR1 MGHRA, CDR2 YSYEKL. Trimming removed 3 bases from V and 4 bases from J; junction bases left unmatched: 16. The CDR3 loop spans 19 amino acids. CDR3 protein: CASSHQPPRSSGNYNEQFF. CDR3 bases: TGCGCCAGCAGCCACCAACCCCCGAGGTCTAGCGGGAATTACAATGAGCAGTTCTTC.

This rearrangement joins TRBV11-2 to TRBJ1-3, with D perhaps TRBD1 (6 bases). This CDR3 contains 17 residues. Germline CDR1 and CDR2: SGHAT and FQNNGV. Trimming took 1 base from V and 0 from J, leaving 13 bases between them. CDR3 region: CASSLVGQPSSGNTIYF. CDR3 DNA sequence: TGTGCCAGCAGCTTAGTAGGACAGCCGAGCTCTGGAAACACCATATATTTT.

V usage is TRBV6-2 or TRBV6-3 and J usage is TRBJ1-5; TRBD1 aligns across 7 bases. J gave up 4 bases and V 5 bases, and 14 bases lay outside the gene matches. This CDR3 is built from 17 residues. CDR1 and CDR2 from the germline V gene are MNHEY and SVGEGT. The CDR3 loop reads CASSNPYRQGMNQPQHF. CDR3 coding DNA: TGTGCCAGCAGTAACCCATACCGACAGGGTATGAATCAGCCCCAGCATTTT.